The present T cell receptor (beta chain) was sequenced within a study of post-analysis software for immune sequencing data. Study-level background: Progressive-relapsing, secondary progressive and relapsing-remitting multiple sclerosis were among the disease courses included. Notes on the study in general: Those samples that were prepared in the same batch co-clustered strongly by F measure. Normalized Chao1 diversity was significantly reduced in patients versus controls.

Unique molecular identifiers were built into the TCR beta cDNA libraries. T cells, 1 to 10 million of them, yielded hundreds of thousands of cDNA molecules. TCRdb reprocessed the PCR reads with MiXCR, giving one entry per CDR3 protein. The sample holds fewer than 700,000 distinct CDR3 sequences; roughly 45% are singletons and the top ten take roughly 1.8%. A few counts support this clonotype. Its target is unknown. The clonotype originates from a girl between 10 and 17 years old with multiple sclerosis. The sample comprised blood.

CDR3 DNA sequence: TGTGCCATCAGGGGGAAACAGGGGGCCCCCTACGAGCAGTACTTC. Encoded protein: CAIRGKQGAPYEQYF. The chain recombines TRBV10-3 with TRBJ2-7; 9 bases agree with TRBD1. CDR1 is ENHRY, CDR2 SYGVKD, per germline. The CDR3 loop spans 15 amino acids. With 6 bases clipped from V and 2 bases from J, the junction kept 8 bases outside the gene matches.